A selection of T cell receptor beta chains follows, all from one sample in a study of cytomegalovirus exposure and HLA in healthy donors. The repertoire was sequenced with immunoSEQ multiplex PCR; TCRdb's copy has only in-frame clones and lacks some. The sample includes a few hundred thousand clones, over 80% seen only once; the top ten take about 14%. Sequencing was done on a sample of PBMCs. The receptors derive from a young woman in good health and CMV-seropositive. The CDR3 runs from the conserved cysteine through the conserved F or W. A D gene is named only where the DNA matches it firmly. Size tells how often a clone was seen (once, few, many) or the class of an expanded clone, and some rows leave it out.

v_gene	j_gene	d_gene	abundance	CDR3nt	CDR3aa
TRBV6-1	TRBJ2-7	TRBD1	.	TGTGCCAGCAGTGAAGGACAGGGGCCTTACGCAGAGCAGTACTTC	CASSEGQGPYAEQYF
TRBV30	TRBJ1-1	.	.	TGTGCCTGGAGTGGAGCGGCGGGCACTGAAGCTTTCTTT	CAWSGAAGTEAFF
TRBV6-5	TRBJ2-1	TRBD1	.	TGTGCCAGCAGGAACAGGGGGAATGAGCAGTTCTTC	CASRNRGNEQFF
TRBV5-1	TRBJ2-2	.	few	TGCGCCAGCAGCTTGAGTATTGTGAACACCGGGGAGCTGTTTTTT	CASSLSIVNTGELFF
TRBV19	TRBJ1-2	.	.	TGTGCCAGTAATCTGAAGAACTATGGCTACACCTTC	CASNLKNYGYTF
TRBV29-1	TRBJ1-1	.	.	TGCAGCGTCCAGATGAACACTGAAGCTTTCTTT	CSVQMNTEAFF
TRBV4-1	TRBJ2-1	.	.	TGCGCCAGCAGCCAAGATACTCGCGGGATGTACAATGAGCAGTTCTTC	CASSQDTRGMYNEQFF
TRBV2	TRBJ2-3	TRBD2	few	TGTGCCAGCAGGGGACCTAGCGGGAGCACAGATACGCAGTATTTT	CASRGPSGSTDTQYF
TRBV5-1	TRBJ2-3	.	.	TGCGCCAGCAGCGCCGGGCAGGGCGGCACAGATACGCAGTATTTT	CASSAGQGGTDTQYF
TRBV2	TRBJ2-1	.	many	TGTGCCAGCAGTCCCGCCCCCTCTAATACCCTGGGGGCTGAGCAGTTCTTC	CASSPAPSNTLGAEQFF
TRBV30	TRBJ2-7	.	.	TGTGCCTGGAGTGGGAGGGGGTATGGCGAGCAGTACTTC	CAWSGRGYGEQYF
TRBV27	TRBJ2-7	.	.	TGTGCCAGCAGCTTGGGGCGGACATACGAGCAGTACTTC	CASSLGRTYEQYF
TRBV6-6	TRBJ2-1	.	.	TGTGCCAGCAAAGGCAGGGATCCCGATGAGCAGTTCTTC	CASKGRDPDEQFF
TRBV6-1	TRBJ2-7	TRBD1	.	TGTGCCAGCAGTGACAGGGGGCTCAGCTCCTACGAGCAGTACTTC	CASSDRGLSSYEQYF
TRBV7-3	TRBJ1-4	.	.	TGTGCCAGCAGCTTAAGGGGAGGAACTAATGAAAAACTGTTTTTT	CASSLRGGTNEKLFF
TRBV7-9	TRBJ2-7	TRBD1	.	TGTGCCAGCAGTCCATCGGACAGGGCCTACGAGCAGTACTTC	CASSPSDRAYEQYF
TRBV14	TRBJ2-1	TRBD2	.	TGTGCCAGCAGCCAACTAGCGGGGACGGACGGTGAGCAGTTCTTC	CASSQLAGTDGEQFF
TRBV5-1	TRBJ2-2	TRBD2	.	TGCGCCAGCAGCTCGGGGGGATGGAACACCGGGGAGCTGTTTTTT	CASSSGGWNTGELFF
TRBV6-5	TRBJ1-1	.	.	TGTGCCAGCAGTTACCGAGGCAGGGTGAAACCTGAAGCTTTCTTT	CASSYRGRVKPEAFF
TRBV28	TRBJ1-4	.	once	TGTGCCAGCAGCCAGAATGAAAAACTGTTTTTT	CASSQNEKLFF
TRBV27	TRBJ1-2	.	.	TGTGCCAGCAGCGGGTTGACTGGCTACACCTTC	CASSGLTGYTF
TRBV6-5	TRBJ2-7	TRBD2	.	TGTGCCAGCAGTCGGGCCGGGGGGTACGAGCAGTACTTC	CASSRAGGYEQYF
TRBV6-5	TRBJ2-3	.	.	TGTGCCAGCAGTTATCGCCGGCCAGTCACAGATACGCAGTATTTT	CASSYRRPVTDTQYF
TRBV30	TRBJ2-1	.	.	TGTGCCTGGAGTGTAGGAGGGCCATCTGAGCAGTTCTTC	CAWSVGGPSEQFF
TRBV7-2	TRBJ2-7	.	.	TGTGCCAGCAGCTTATGGCAGGAATTCTCCTACGAGCAGTACTTC	CASSLWQEFSYEQYF
TRBV9	TRBJ1-1	.	.	TGTGCCAGCAGCGTAGCCCCGAACACTGAAGCTTTCTTT	CASSVAPNTEAFF
TRBV29-1	TRBJ1-1	.	.	TGCAGCGTTGAAGTGTCGGACGTTGAAGCTTTCTTT	CSVEVSDVEAFF
TRBV7-2	TRBJ1-2	.	once	TGTGCCAGCAGCTTAGATTCCGGTAACAACTATGGCTACACCTTC	CASSLDSGNNYGYTF
TRBV5-6	TRBJ1-5	.	.	TGTGCCAGCAGCTTGGGATTGGGAATTCAGCCCCAGCATTTT	CASSLGLGIQPQHF
TRBV29-1	TRBJ1-2	TRBD1	.	TGCAGCGGTGGGACAGGGTCCTATGGCTACACCTTC	CSGGTGSYGYTF
TRBV5-4	TRBJ2-3	TRBD2	.	TGTGCCAGCAGCGGGACTAACACAGATACGCAGTATTTT	CASSGTNTDTQYF
TRBV28	TRBJ1-2	TRBD1	few	TGTGCCAGCAGTTCCTTGGGACAGGGCGGGTTCTATGACTACACCTTC	CASSSLGQGGFYDYTF
TRBV6-5	TRBJ2-6	.	few	TGTGCCAGCACCGAGAGGGGGGCCAACGTCCTGACTTTC	CASTERGANVLTF
TRBV30	TRBJ2-1	.	.	TGTGCCTGGAAGTTGCAGTCTTTAAGGAATGAGCAGTTCTTC	CAWKLQSLRNEQFF
TRBV5-6	TRBJ1-1	.	.	TGTGCCAGCAGCTTGGTCGCCAGGACCCAAATATTGAACACTGAAGCTTTCTTT	CASSLVARTQILNTEAFF